The TCR beta chain described here comes from a study of T cells after yellow fever vaccination (dated by TCRdb to the late 2010s). About the study as a whole: The SMART-Seq v4 Ultra Low Input RNA kit was used to prepare libraries from fractions with low cell numbers. To follow T-cell clones before and after both primary and booster YFV17D yellow fever vaccination, bulk TCR alpha and beta repertoires underwent longitudinal sequencing. The cohort comprised two healthy male donors, one aged 18 to 30 and one aged 30 to 39 years. Blood was drawn at multiple timepoints before and after primary and secondary immunization, with bulk PBMC replicates and cell subsets isolated.

The sample's treatment or condition, from its label and the paper: live attenuated yellow fever vaccine strain. PBMCs were isolated from peripheral blood using a standard Ficoll-Paque protocol. Dynabeads CD4 and CD8 positive selection kits were used to isolate CD4 and CD8 T-cell fractions. TriZol was used to extract RNA from bulk PBMCs, from CD4 and CD8 fractions, and from dextramer-positive and dextramer-negative fractions. In its sample, this clonotype was seen a few times. Its antigen specificity is not known. The junction does not match germline at one end; this may be a read error. Results and caveats for the whole study, not just this receptor: Most clones expanded after primary vaccination were re-detected after the booster (around 96% of CD4 and around 86% of CD8), suggesting broad memory maintenance. Computational filtering was required because FACS-sorted repertoires could contain abundant contaminating clonotypes from the bulk population. The study included only a couple of donors, which limits how far the findings can be generalized. A small share of clonotypes occurred in both CD4 and CD8 compartments, likely arising from convergent recombination. The secondary T-cell response was found to be weaker but faster than the primary response, with a peak reached on day 5 rather than on day 15.

The CDR3 starts with the cysteine, ends with the phenylalanine, and has 14 residues. CDR3 DNA only is kept here, 42 bases in frame from base 1. The CDR1 and CDR2 encoded by the germline V gene are SGHTA and FQGNSA. The sequencer was an Illumina NovaSeq 6000. Synthesis of TCR cDNA relied on 5'RACE template switching, a step that introduced a universal primer site along with unique molecular identifiers. Priming for cDNA synthesis came from both the TCR alpha and TCR beta constant segments. Library amplification used two PCR steps, and the second PCR step added sample barcodes and sequencing adapters. Sequencing of libraries was performed on Illumina HiSeq 2500 (2x100 bp) or NovaSeq (2x150 bp). Under the source paper's analysis protocol: MIGEC handled demultiplexing of reads and collapsing into UMI consensus sequences, while MiXCR performed V(D)J alignment. Vaccine-responding clonotypes were defined with edgeR using replicate PBMC samples, requiring FDR below 0.01 and a log2 fold change above 5 up to day 15. Each bulk clonotype received a CD4 or CD8 identity based on whether the sequenced CD4 or CD8 repertoire contained that clonotype at higher abundance. TCRdb reprocessed the public reads (quality trimming at Q25 with fastp, clone calling with MiXCR) and kept in-frame beta chains. Every entry covers one CDR3 protein and lists the most common genes and DNA from its rows. The V and J calls were determined by TCRdb, not by the authors. Present in this sample are about 260,000 distinct CDR3 sequences, around 4.9% of which were seen just once. Clones ranked in the top ten supply under 3.5% of the sample.

This receptor was taken from a man between 18 and 35 years old who received the YFV17D yellow fever vaccine. Here the sequenced sample was CD4+ T cells sorted from PBMCs, taken on the day of the yellow fever booster vaccination. The chain joins TRBV7-2 to TRBJ2-3, and 9 junction bases match TRBD2. The DNA sequence is given as TGTGCCAGCAGCCTAGCGGGGCAGGCAGATACGCAGTATTTT. Its protein reads: CASSLAGQADTQYF.